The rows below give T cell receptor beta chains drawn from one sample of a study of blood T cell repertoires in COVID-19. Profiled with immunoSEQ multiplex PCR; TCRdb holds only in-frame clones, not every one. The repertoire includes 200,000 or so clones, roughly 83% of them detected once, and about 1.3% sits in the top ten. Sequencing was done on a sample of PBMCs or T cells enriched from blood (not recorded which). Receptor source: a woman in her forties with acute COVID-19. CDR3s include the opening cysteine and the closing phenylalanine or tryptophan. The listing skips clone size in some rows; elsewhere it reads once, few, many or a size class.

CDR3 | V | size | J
CASSPQGLAGSYEQYF | TRBV5-1 | NA | TRBJ2-7
CASSPRNTEIYGYTF | TRBV7-9 | NA | TRBJ1-2
CASSPPGIRDTQYF | TRBV7-2 | NA | TRBJ2-3
CASSLLGQGNQPQHF | TRBV27 | NA | TRBJ1-5
CASSKEPGPQHF | TRBV18 | NA | TRBJ1-5
CASSRRGGDEQFF | TRBV7-8 | NA | TRBJ2-1
CASSVASGRDPRDTQYF | TRBV9 | NA | TRBJ2-3
CASTQGSGTGELFF | TRBV19 | NA | TRBJ2-2
CASSLASGGFTDTQYF | TRBV7-9 | NA | TRBJ2-3
CASSQSAGEREKLFF | TRBV23-1 | NA | TRBJ1-4
CASSPWDRGLRLENNEQFF | TRBV11-2 | once | TRBJ2-1
CASTAASGSNTGELFF | TRBV7-6 | NA | TRBJ2-2
CASSPGLAGASYNEQFF | TRBV4-3 | NA | TRBJ2-1
CAISESGRGNSPLHF | TRBV10-3 | NA | TRBJ1-6
CASSQDSGIRGNQPQHF | TRBV4-1 | NA | TRBJ1-5
CASSLGPGDTEAFF | TRBV5-1 | NA | TRBJ1-1
CASSATKRGYDTGELFF | TRBV6-1 | NA | TRBJ2-2
CASSLIQGGEAFF | TRBV4-3 | NA | TRBJ1-1
CASSLVDTGYGYTF | TRBV27 | NA | TRBJ1-2
CSARGGTEAFF | TRBV29-1 | NA | TRBJ1-1
CASSSGQGYGYTF | TRBV5-4 | NA | TRBJ1-2
CASRAGRETQYF | TRBV5-1 | once | TRBJ2-5
CASSRLGQGADTQYF | TRBV23-1 | few | TRBJ2-3
CASSRTGAREKLFF | TRBV28 | NA | TRBJ1-4
CASSINSNYGYTF | TRBV19 | NA | TRBJ1-2
CSAVHKFQYF | TRBV20-1 | NA | TRBJ2-4
CATRSFQAMNTEAFF | TRBV6-5 | NA | TRBJ1-1
CASSIGLPGQGAYEQYF | TRBV19 | once | TRBJ2-7
CASSSGQGTANEKLFF | TRBV5-6 | NA | TRBJ1-4
CAWSLPGRPYGYTF | TRBV30 | NA | TRBJ1-2
CSVVSRRGNEAFF | TRBV29-1 | NA | TRBJ1-1
CATISGPDPNGELFF | TRBV24-1 | NA | TRBJ2-2
CASTLQATHDTQYF | TRBV28 | once | TRBJ2-3
CASRQQGAGNTIYF | TRBV6-6 | NA | TRBJ1-3
CASRPLSSTDTQYF | TRBV7-6 | few | TRBJ2-3
CASSPTGSGEQYF | TRBV3-1/TRBV3-2 | NA | TRBJ2-7
CASGPRDSRRQYF | TRBV7-9 | NA | TRBJ2-7
CASSLSSGVRSGNTIYF | TRBV7-8 | NA | TRBJ1-3
CASSPSWRGPQHF | TRBV19 | NA | TRBJ1-5
CASSYPGLAGRNEQFF | TRBV7-2 | many | TRBJ2-1
CASSQDDDRNTGELFF | TRBV4-2 | NA | TRBJ2-2
CASSQDRTGLGNQPQHF | TRBV4-1 | NA | TRBJ1-5
CASSAGRGVTNEKLFF | TRBV2 | NA | TRBJ1-4
CASSPDGSGQPQHF | TRBV18 | NA | TRBJ1-5
CAWSGEPGYNSPLHF | TRBV30 | NA | TRBJ1-6
CASSGALRGEQYF | TRBV9 | many | TRBJ2-7
CASSDGGFSYNEQFF | TRBV10-2 | NA | TRBJ2-1
CASSRHTDRATNEKLFF | TRBV5-1 | NA | TRBJ1-4
CASSEFRTEAFF | TRBV2 | NA | TRBJ1-1